What follows are 27 T cell receptor beta chains derived from one specimen sequenced in a study of T cell changes during pregnancy in multiple sclerosis. Repertoires were generated with immunoSEQ multiplex PCR, while TCRdb's copy carries only in-frame clones and drops some. The sample shows roughly 23,000 clones, about 89% of them seen only once. The specimen was CD4+ T cells from peripheral blood mononuclear cells, collected in the third trimester of pregnancy. The receptors originated from a female donor in good health, enrolled as a control in a pregnancy study.

The rearrangement links TRBV5-6 to TRBJ1-1; 9 bases are shared with TRBD1. Germline-derived CDR1 and CDR2 are SGHDT and YYEEEE. The length of the CDR3 is 17 residues. Unmatched junction bases numbered 11, after V lost 1 base and J lost 4 bases. CDR3: CASSLLGQGDYSTEAFF. The CDR3 DNA is TGTGCCAGCAGCTTGCTGGGACAGGGTGATTATAGCACTGAAGCTTTCTTT.

The DNA for the CDR3 is TGTGCCAGCTCACCATCTCTGGACTCCGACGAGACCCAGTACTTC. It codes for CASSPSLDSDETQYF. The chain has TRBV18 and TRBJ2-5, with D perhaps TRBD2 (5 bases). The CDR3 is 15 amino acids. The germline gives CDR1 KGHSH, CDR2 LQKENI. V was trimmed by 2 bases and J by 5 bases, leaving 15 bases between them.

V usage is TRBV7-2 and J usage is TRBJ1-5, with D possibly matching TRBD1 (5 bases). The CDR3 spans 15 residues. Trimming removed 6 bases at V and 2 bases at J, with 14 bases between. CDR1 SGHTA and CDR2 FQGNSA come from the germline V gene. The CDR3: CASRLQEAGNQPQHF. The CDR3 DNA follows: TGTGCCAGCAGATTACAGGAAGCGGGCAATCAGCCCCAGCATTTT.

The chain combines TRBV6-5 with TRBJ2-1; TRBD2 matches at 9 bases. This CDR3 contains 14 residues. V was pared by 6 bases and J by 6 bases, with 6 bases of the junction left unmatched. Germline assignment: CDR1 MNHEY and CDR2 SVGAGI. CDR3 nucleotide sequence: TGTGCCAGCAGCCCGGGGCGGGGGGGCAATGAGCAGTTCTTC. It yields the protein CASSPGRGGNEQFF.

The chain uses TRBV10-2 and TRBJ2-6; weak D call: TRBD2 (5 bases). The CDR3 extends over 16 amino acids. Per the germline V gene, CDR1 is WSHSY and CDR2 is SAAADI. The V end was cut by 4 bases, the J end by 0 bases, with 10 bases between. The CDR3 loop is CASSGLGSSGANVLTF. The CDR3 coding sequence is TGCGCCAGCAGTGGATTAGGGAGCTCTGGGGCCAACGTCCTGACTTTC.

Relative to its sample, this clone is medium-sized. The J gene is TRBJ2-1, the V gene TRBV5-1, with D possibly being TRBD2 (5 bases). The germline V gene has CDR1 SGHRS and CDR2 YFSETQ. V lost 0 bases, J lost 0 bases, and 7 bases lay in between. CDR3 length: 15 amino acids. CDR3 sequence (DNA): TGCGCCAGCAGCTTGGCGGGGTTCTCCTACAATGAGCAGTTCTTC. The encoded protein is CASSLAGFSYNEQFF.

The CDR3 sequence: CASSTTGNQETQYF. For the CDR3, the DNA is TGTGCCAGTAGTACCACAGGGAACCAAGAGACCCAGTACTTC. V is TRBV19 and J is TRBJ2-5; perhaps TRBD1 as D (6 bases). This CDR3 is 14 amino acids long. In germline, CDR1 is LNHDA, CDR2 SQIVND (reference sequence). The V gene lost 4 bases and the J gene lost 0 bases, with 9 bases spanning the gap.

This clone was detected only once. The chain recombines TRBV19 with TRBJ1-5; 8 bases are shared with TRBD1. The CDR3 runs 18 residues. Germline V gives CDR1 LNHDA, CDR2 SQIVND (reference sequence). V lost 7 bases and J lost 2; bases outside the gene matches: 16. The chain's CDR3 is CASTSAQHRGSGNQPQHF. CDR3 nucleotide sequence: TGTGCCAGTACGTCGGCCCAACACAGGGGGAGTGGCAATCAGCCCCAGCATTTT.

The CDR3 here is CSAGGIWGAEAFF. CDR3 coding DNA: TGCAGCGCCGGGGGGATTTGGGGCGCTGAAGCTTTCTTT. The rearrangement links TRBV29-1 to TRBJ1-1, with a tentative D call TRBD1 (5 bases). Germline assignment: CDR1 SQVTM and CDR2 ANQGSEA. The CDR3 length is 13 residues. Trimming removed 7 bases at V and 6 bases at J, with 18 bases between.

This chain links TRBV19 with TRBJ1-2; TRBD1 might be the D (5 bases). Germline CDR1 is LNHDA and CDR2 is SQIVND (reference sequence). This CDR3 is built from 13 residues. The germline V and J ends were trimmed by 9 bases and 4 bases, with 15 bases remaining between them. This CDR3 is CASSGMKGYGYTF. For the CDR3, the DNA is TGTGCCAGCTCAGGGATGAAGGGCTATGGCTACACCTTC.

This chain links TRBV28 with TRBJ2-7, with no clear D. This CDR3 region has 14 residues. V was shortened by 3 bases and J by 7 bases, with 16 bases between the two germline ends. Germline-derived CDR1 and CDR2 are MDHEN and SYDVKM. CDR3 protein: CASSFPARSKEQYF. CDR3 sequence (DNA): TGTGCCAGCAGTTTCCCTGCCCGTTCTAAAGAGCAGTACTTC.

To note about this clone: Additional DNA sequences in this sample encode the identical CDR3. The chain has TRBV28 and TRBJ2-3; 10 bases fit TRBD2. Germline CDR1 and CDR2: MDHEN and SYDVKM. This CDR3 has 14 residues. V trimming: 2 bases; J trimming: 6 bases; junction bases outside the gene matches: 2. CDR3 sequence reads: CASSLSGRGDTQYF. The CDR3 DNA reads TGTGCCAGCAGTTTAAGCGGGAGGGGGGATACGCAGTATTTT.

The chain uses TRBV18 and TRBJ2-7; 8 nucleotides match TRBD1. CDR1 and CDR2 (germline): KGHSH, LQKENI. V gave up 3 bases and J gave up 7 bases; unmatched junction bases: 5. The CDR3 has 13 amino acids. In DNA form, the CDR3 reads TGTGCCAGCTCACCTCTGACAGGGGATGAGCAGTACTTC. Protein: CASSPLTGDEQYF.

The genes are TRBV29-1 and TRBJ1-2; D uncertain. The V end was cut by 2 bases, the J end by 3 bases, with 4 bases between. This CDR3 is built from 11 residues. Germline values: CDR1 SQVTM, CDR2 ANQGSEA. CDR3 in amino acids: CSVELDYGYTF. In nucleotides, the CDR3 is TGCAGCGTTGAACTAGACTATGGCTACACCTTC.

The chain recombines TRBV18 with TRBJ2-5; 10 nucleotides align to TRBD1. The ends lost 0 bases at V and 5 bases at J; junction bases unmatched: 12. This CDR3 spans 18 amino acids. Germline CDR1 KGHSH, CDR2 LQKENI. The DNA of the CDR3 is TGTGCCAGCTCACCACCGGAGACAGGGGGCACTACACAGGAGACCCAGTACTTC. This gives the protein CASSPPETGGTTQETQYF.

This sequence joins TRBV27 and TRBJ1-2, with 12 positions matching TRBD1. This CDR3 has 16 residues. V lost 6 bases, J lost 8 bases, and 13 bases stayed unmatched. Germline V gene sequence: CDR1 MNHEY, CDR2 SMNVEV (reference sequence). CDR3 amino acids: CASSPIITGTGGGYTF. As DNA, the CDR3 is TGTGCCAGCAGCCCGATCATAACCGGGACAGGGGGCGGCTACACCTTC.

The chain uses TRBV7-9 and TRBJ2-6; D might be TRBD1 (6 bases). This CDR3 comprises 18 residues. Per germline, CDR1 SEHNR and CDR2 FQNEAQ (reference sequence). V was trimmed by 2 bases and J by 3 bases, leaving 17 bases between them. Here the CDR3 reads CASSLSPGERVGANVLTF. Written as DNA, the CDR3 is TGTGCCAGCAGCTTATCCCCAGGGGAGAGAGTTGGGGCCAACGTCCTGACTTTC. Complete variable domain (other parts from reference TRBV7-9 and TRBJ2-6): DTGVSQNPRHKITKRGQNVTFRCDPISEHNRLYWYRQTLGQGPEFLTYFQNEAQLEKSRLLSDRFSAERPKGSFSTLEIQRTEQGDSAMYLCASSLSPGERVGANVLTFGAGSRLTVL.

This rearrangement joins TRBV29-1 to TRBJ2-7; 11 nucleotides match TRBD2. The CDR3 has 14 amino acids. The V gene's germline CDR1 is SQVTM and CDR2 ANQGSEA. Trimming at V came to 7 bases and at J to 1 base, leaving 6 bases not matched to a gene. The CDR3 sequence: CSGGTSGRSYEQYF. Written as DNA, the CDR3 is TGCAGCGGAGGGACTAGCGGACGTTCCTACGAGCAGTACTTC.

The gene calls are TRBV7-2 and TRBJ2-1; TRBD2 might be the D (6 bases). Germline V gives CDR1 SGHTA, CDR2 FQGNSA. This CDR3 spans 15 amino acids. The V end was cut by 5 bases, the J end by 4 bases, with 15 bases between. The CDR3 nucleotides read TGTGCCAGCAGCCACGGGGCTAGCGCGTACAATGAGCAGTTCTTC. Amino acids: CASSHGASAYNEQFF.

V gene TRBV28 combines with J gene TRBJ1-1, with a tentative D call TRBD1 (5 bases). V lost 5 bases and J lost 1, with 17 bases in between. This CDR3 has 16 amino acids. Germline V gives CDR1 MDHEN, CDR2 SYDVKM. CDR3 sequence: CASSTRTISSNTEAFF. As DNA, the CDR3 is TGTGCCAGCAGTACCCGGACAATATCTTCGAACACTGAAGCTTTCTTT.

This clone was recorded once. The CDR3 spells CASSLEGLAGEGWGGDTQYF. CDR3 nucleotides: TGTGCCAGCAGCTTAGAAGGACTAGCGGGGGAGGGTTGGGGAGGGGATACGCAGTATTTT. The chain is built from TRBV7-8 and TRBJ2-3, with 13 bases fitting TRBD2. Germline V gives CDR1 SGHVS, CDR2 FQNEAQ. The CDR3 sequence is 20 residues long. Trimming cost V 1 base and J 6 bases; bases outside gene matches: 16. Based on the CDR3 plus reference TRBV7-8 and TRBJ2-3, the full variable domain is GAGVSQSPRYKVAKRGQDVALRCDPISGHVSLFWYQQALGQGPEFLTYFQNEAQLDKSGLPSDRFFAERPEGSVSTLKIQRTQQEDSAVYLCASSLEGLAGEGWGGDTQYFGPGTRLTVL.

V and J are TRBV5-1 and TRBJ2-5; 9 bases fit TRBD2. The tail of the sequence fits TRBJ2-7 better, so the J call may be wrong. The CDR3 totals 16 residues. Germline V gene data show CDR1 as SGHRS and CDR2 as YFSETQ. CDR3 residues: CASSLERGGVGYEQYF. The CDR3 DNA sequence: TGCGCCAGCAGCTTGGAGCGCGGGGGGGTGGGGTACGAGCAGTACTTC.

V is TRBV7-9 and J is TRBJ2-1, with D hard to call. Per germline, CDR1 SEHNR and CDR2 FQNEAQ (reference sequence). The V gene lost 4 bases and the J gene lost 7 bases, with 5 bases spanning the gap. The CDR3 runs to 11 residues. The CDR3 region has the DNA TGTGCCAGCAGCTCCCAGAATGAGCAGTTCTTC. This gives the protein CASSSQNEQFF.

The chain is built from TRBV7-3 and TRBJ2-3; no clear D. Germline values: CDR1 SGHTA, CDR2 FQGTGA. The CDR3 spans 16 residues. Trimming left V 2 bases short and J 3 bases short, with 15 bases between. The CDR3, as DNA: TGTGCCAGCAGCTTATACGGGTGGAGAGTTACAGATACGCAGTATTTT. Its translation is CASSLYGWRVTDTQYF. The whole variable domain, filled in from reference TRBV7-3 and TRBJ2-3, reads GAGVSQTPSNKVTEKGKYVELRCDPISGHTALYWYRQSLGQGPEFLIYFQGTGAADDSGLPNDRFFAVRPEGSVSTLKIQRTERGDSAVYLCASSLYGWRVTDTQYFGPGTRLTVL.

The V call is TRBV30, the J call TRBJ2-3; D may be TRBD2 (5 bases). Trimming removed 0 bases from V and 5 bases from J, with 18 bases in between. The CDR3 consists of 16 residues. Germline loops: CDR1 GTSNPN, CDR2 SVGIG (reference sequence). The CDR3 region has the DNA TGTGCCTGGAGTGTACTTCGGATAGGAGGCAAAGATACGCAGTATTTT. This encodes CAWSVLRIGGKDTQYF.

This chain joins TRBV5-1 and TRBJ2-2; TRBD1 agrees at 8 bases. Losses at the gene ends were 7 bases for V and 1 base for J; bases not matched to a gene: 0. The length of the CDR3 is 13 residues. CDR1 is SGHRS, CDR2 YFSETQ, per germline. The CDR3: CASGQGNTGELFF. The CDR3 bases are TGCGCCAGCGGACAGGGGAACACCGGGGAGCTGTTTTTT.

The chain is built from TRBV9 and TRBJ2-3, with D unclear. Germline CDR1 and CDR2: SGDLS and YYNGEE. Trimming took 1 base from V and 0 from J, leaving 9 bases between them. The length of the CDR3 is 15 residues. For the CDR3, the DNA is TGTGCCAGCAGCGTAAACAGCTTAAGCACAGATACGCAGTATTTT. Its protein product is CASSVNSLSTDTQYF. Full variable domain (missing parts from reference TRBV9 and TRBJ2-3): DSGVTQTPKHLITATGQRVTLRCSPRSGDLSVYWYQQSLDQGLQFLIQYYNGEERAKGNILERFSAQQFPDLHSELNLSSLELGDSALYFCASSVNSLSTDTQYFGPGTRLTVL.